Reported below is one T cell receptor beta chain. This CDR3 is built from 19 residues. The ends were cut back, 1 base at V and 3 bases at J, with 23 bases in the middle. The V gene's germline CDR1 is SGHRS and CDR2 YFSETQ. Some clones are missing from TCRdb's copy, which holds only in-frame ones; the method was immunoSEQ multiplex PCR. The sample carries about 150,000 clones, over 90% recorded once. The data originate from a study of control samples from healthy donors and cancer patients. The sequence came from a man in his forties or fifties in good health. Input material: blood. V and J are TRBV5-1 and TRBJ2-1; D might be TRBD2 (5 bases). Here the CDR3 DNA reads TGCGCCAGCAGCTTGCTCTTGTCGTTGAATACTAGAAACTACAATGAGCAGTTCTTC. Amino acid sequence: CASSLLLSLNTRNYNEQFF.